Below, one TCR beta chain is given with its context. Alongside a J-beta primer mix, a sample-barcoded 5' primer served in a second PCR lasting about 7 to 12 cycles. TCRdb processed the 5' RACE reads anew with MiXCR; each CDR3 protein has one entry. In the table there are some 900,000 distinct CDR3 sequences, roughly 43% of which are singletons. The data were taken from a study of blood T cells in healthy people across ages. This CDR3 has 15 residues. V was pared by 2 bases and J by 4 bases, with 14 bases between. Germline lookup yields CDR1 MNHEY and CDR2 SVGAGI. The TCR originated in a man aged 25-45 years in good health. This chain links TRBV6-5 with TRBJ1-1; unclear D gene. Sequencing was done on a sample of blood. CDR3 amino acids: CASSYPTEKGTEAFF. DNA for the CDR3: TGTGCCAGCAGTTACCCCACGGAGAAGGGCACTGAAGCTTTCTTT.